This is a list of T cell receptor beta chains from one sample in a study of blood T cell repertoires in COVID-19. Clones were sequenced by immunoSEQ multiplex PCR, and TCRdb holds only the in-frame ones, with some missing. Found here are roughly 260,000 clones, 88% of them singletons; the top ten hold less than 5%. Specimen: peripheral blood. These receptors originate from a man aged 55 to 70 who had recovered from COVID-19. Each CDR3 is given with its conserved first and last residue. The D gene is left open where the match is weak. For some rows the clone size is stated as once, few or many, or as a class when expanded; others skip it.

.	TRBV5-4	TRBJ1-6	.	CASSLAGASYNSPLHF	TGTGCCAGCAGCTTGGCAGGGGCTTCCTATAATTCACCCCTCCACTTT
.	TRBV6-5	TRBJ2-7	.	CASSLQGTYEQYF	TGTGCCAGCAGTTTACAGGGAACCTACGAGCAGTACTTC
.	TRBV27	TRBJ1-6	.	CASSLISGQSRSYNSPLHF	TGTGCCAGCAGTTTAATATCCGGACAGAGTCGCTCCTATAATTCACCCCTCCACTTT
.	TRBV9	TRBJ2-1	.	CASSAEQGGHSYNEQFF	TGTGCCAGCAGCGCCGAACAGGGTGGACACTCCTACAATGAGCAGTTCTTC
.	TRBV2	TRBJ2-7	TRBD2	CASSGRSGGAEEQYF	TGTGCCAGCAGTGGACGAAGCGGGGGGGCGGAAGAGCAGTACTTC
.	TRBV5-1	TRBJ1-1	TRBD1	CASSFYRGDHTEAFF	TGCGCCAGCAGCTTCTACAGGGGAGATCACACTGAAGCTTTCTTT
.	TRBV4-1	TRBJ1-2	.	CASSQLTAYGYTF	TGCGCCAGCAGCCAACTGACAGCGTATGGCTACACCTTC
few	TRBV5-1	TRBJ1-6	.	CASSLDTGMNSPLHF	TGCGCCAGCAGCTTGGATACAGGGATGAATTCACCCCTCCACTTT
.	TRBV5-4	TRBJ2-7	TRBD1	CASSPDRGATYEQYF	TGTGCCAGCAGCCCGGACAGGGGCGCCACCTACGAGCAGTACTTC
.	TRBV4-2	TRBJ2-1	.	CASSQVKGVVNEQFF	TGTGCCAGCAGCCAAGTTAAGGGGGTAGTCAATGAGCAGTTCTTC
.	TRBV5-4	TRBJ2-5	TRBD1	CASSRGQELQETQYF	TGTGCCAGCAGCCGGGGACAGGAACTTCAAGAGACCCAGTACTTC
.	TRBV6-5	TRBJ2-1	TRBD2	CASSLSGGINEQFF	TGTGCCAGCAGTCTTAGCGGGGGGATCAATGAGCAGTTCTTC
.	TRBV9	TRBJ2-2	TRBD1	CASSFGTGWGTGELFF	TGTGCCAGCAGCTTCGGGACAGGGTGGGGGACCGGGGAGCTGTTTTTT
.	TRBV30	TRBJ1-6	TRBD1	CAWSPFETGGFNSPLHF	TGTGCCTGGAGCCCCTTCGAGACAGGGGGGTTTAATTCACCCCTCCACTTT
once	TRBV27	TRBJ1-2	.	CASSLGGDGYTF	TGTGCCAGCAGTTTGGGTGGAGATGGCTACACCTTC
.	TRBV3-1/TRBV3-2	TRBJ1-2	TRBD1	CASSQDRGTGVGANYGYTF	TGTGCCAGCAGCCAAGATAGGGGGACAGGGGTAGGGGCTAACTATGGCTACACCTTC